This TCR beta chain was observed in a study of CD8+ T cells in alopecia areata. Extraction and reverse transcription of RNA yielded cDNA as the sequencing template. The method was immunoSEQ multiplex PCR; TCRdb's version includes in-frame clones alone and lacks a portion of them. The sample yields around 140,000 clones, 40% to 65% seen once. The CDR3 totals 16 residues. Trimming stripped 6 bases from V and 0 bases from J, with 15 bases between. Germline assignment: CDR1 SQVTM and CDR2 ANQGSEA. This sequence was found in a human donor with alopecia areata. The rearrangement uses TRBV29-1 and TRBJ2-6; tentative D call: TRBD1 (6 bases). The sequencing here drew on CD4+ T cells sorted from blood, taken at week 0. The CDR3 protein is CSVDSTGRSGANVLTF. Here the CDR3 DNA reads TGCAGCGTAGACTCGACAGGCCGCTCTGGGGCCAACGTCCTGACTTTC.